These T cell receptor beta chains were read from a single sample in a study of CD8 T cells in ankylosing spondylitis. TCRdb processed the 5' RACE reads anew with MiXCR; each CDR3 protein has one entry. The table records about 160,000 distinct CDR3 sequences, approximately 20% of them present only once. What was sequenced was blood, either unsorted or a sorted T cell fraction (not recorded which). Source of these receptors: a male donor with ankylosing spondylitis or in good health (not recorded which). Each CDR3 is given with its conserved first and last residue. The order of the fields is D gene, clone size, J gene, V gene, CDR3 protein, CDR3 DNA. D genes are given only for firm matches. Some rows have no size entry. The others give once, few or many, or a class for an expanded clone.

NA NA TRBJ2-2 TRBV28 CATLSSGLQTGELFF TGTGCCACACTCTCGTCGGGACTTCAGACCGGGGAGCTGTTTTTT
TRBD1 NA TRBJ1-5 TRBV28 CASSPPGGAYSNQPQHF TGTGCCAGCAGTCCCCCAGGGGGTGCTTATAGCAATCAGCCCCAGCATTTT
NA few TRBJ1-6 TRBV10-3 CAVQDQAVSPLHF TGTGCCGTACAGGACCAGGCCGTTTCACCCCTCCACTTT
TRBD2 many TRBJ2-1 TRBV5-1 CASSLLAGEEDEQFF TGCGCCAGCAGCTTACTAGCGGGAGAGGAGGATGAGCAGTTCTTC
NA many TRBJ2-1 TRBV6-4 CASSERGGASYNEQFF TGTGCCAGCAGTGAAAGGGGGGGGGCCTCCTACAATGAGCAGTTCTTC
NA many TRBJ1-2 TRBV20-1 CSVLSNYGYTF TGCAGTGTTCTATCTAACTATGGCTACACCTTC
NA few TRBJ2-2 TRBV2 CASRKNTGELFF TGTGCCAGCCGGAAGAACACCGGGGAGCTGTTTTTT
NA many TRBJ2-1 TRBV13 CASSSDSFPSELDNEQFF TGTGCCAGCAGCTCGGACAGCTTTCCTTCGGAGCTCGACAATGAGCAGTTCTTC
NA NA TRBJ2-7 TRBV28 CASRSTSEGQYF TGTGCCAGCCGATCTACATCGGAAGGGCAGTACTTC
TRBD1 few TRBJ2-7 TRBV5-1 CASSLGTGQSYEQYF TGCGCCAGCAGCTTAGGGACAGGGCAATCCTACGAGCAGTACTTC
NA few TRBJ1-6 TRBV12-3/TRBV12-4 CASSFGREGNSPLHF TGTGCCAGCAGTTTCGGGCGCGAGGGGAATTCACCCCTCCACTTT
NA NA TRBJ2-2 TRBV20-1 CSARDSRAAGELFF TGCAGTGCTAGAGATTCTAGGGCGGCCGGGGAGCTGTTTTTT
TRBD1 few TRBJ2-3 TRBV5-1 CVSSTGQGAQDTQYF TGCGTCAGCAGCACAGGACAGGGGGCGCAAGATACGCAGTATTTT
TRBD1 many TRBJ1-1 TRBV29-1 CSDLGATGPGAEAFF TGCAGCGACTTGGGGGCGACAGGGCCCGGGGCTGAAGCTTTCTTT
TRBD1 few TRBJ2-7 TRBV19 CASLTGVYSYEQYF TGTGCCAGTCTGACAGGGGTTTATAGCTACGAGCAGTACTTC
TRBD2 many TRBJ2-7 TRBV18 CASSPPLAGSYEQYF TGTGCCAGCTCACCACCCCTAGCGGGTTCCTACGAGCAGTACTTC
NA few TRBJ1-4 TRBV30 CAWSVGGANEKLFF TGTGCCTGGAGTGTGGGGGGGGCTAATGAAAAACTGTTTTTT